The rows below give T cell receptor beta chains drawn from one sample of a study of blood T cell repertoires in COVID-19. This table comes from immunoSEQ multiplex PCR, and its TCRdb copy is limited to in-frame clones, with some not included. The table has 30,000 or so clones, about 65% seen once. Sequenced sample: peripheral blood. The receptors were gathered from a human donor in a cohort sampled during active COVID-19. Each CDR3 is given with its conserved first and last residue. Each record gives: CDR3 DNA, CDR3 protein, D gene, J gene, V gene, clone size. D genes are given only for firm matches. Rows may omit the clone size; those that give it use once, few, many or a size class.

CDR3nt: TGCGCCAGCAGCGGGGAGGGGACATACGAGCAGTACTTC
CDR3aa: CASSGEGTYEQYF
d_gene: .
j_gene: TRBJ2-7
v_gene: TRBV5-1
abundance: few

CDR3nt: TGCGCCAGCAGCATACGGGACTTCGGAGAGACCCAGTACTTC
CDR3aa: CASSIRDFGETQYF
d_gene: .
j_gene: TRBJ2-5
v_gene: TRBV4-1
abundance: .

CDR3nt: TGTGCCAGCAGTTCGACAGGGGTAGAAACAGATACGCAGTATTTT
CDR3aa: CASSSTGVETDTQYF
d_gene: TRBD1
j_gene: TRBJ2-3
v_gene: TRBV7-3
abundance: .

CDR3nt: TGTGCCAGCAGTGTTGGGCCCGGAAACACCATATATTTT
CDR3aa: CASSVGPGNTIYF
d_gene: .
j_gene: TRBJ1-3
v_gene: TRBV2
abundance: .

CDR3nt: TGTGCCAGCACCCGAGGCGGGTACGACGAGCAGTACTTC
CDR3aa: CASTRGGYDEQYF
d_gene: .
j_gene: TRBJ2-7
v_gene: TRBV7-2
abundance: once

CDR3nt: TGTGCCAGCAGCACGGGGCCCGGGACAGGGGACGGCTACACCTTC
CDR3aa: CASSTGPGTGDGYTF
d_gene: TRBD1
j_gene: TRBJ1-2
v_gene: TRBV7-2
abundance: .

CDR3nt: TGTGCCAGCAGCTCGGGACAGGTTAATCAGCCCCAGCATTTT
CDR3aa: CASSSGQVNQPQHF
d_gene: TRBD1
j_gene: TRBJ1-5
v_gene: TRBV11-2
abundance: .

CDR3nt: TGTGCCAGCGATTTTACAGGGGGTGATAATGGCTACACCTTC
CDR3aa: CASDFTGGDNGYTF
d_gene: TRBD1
j_gene: TRBJ1-2
v_gene: TRBV28
abundance: .

CDR3nt: TGTGCCAGCTCAACTCTCCCGAGCCGAGATCAGCCCCAGCATTTT
CDR3aa: CASSTLPSRDQPQHF
d_gene: .
j_gene: TRBJ1-5
v_gene: TRBV18
abundance: .

CDR3nt: TGCAGTGCTAGTAAAATCGGGGGCACAGATACGCAGTATTTT
CDR3aa: CSASKIGGTDTQYF
d_gene: .
j_gene: TRBJ2-3
v_gene: TRBV20-1
abundance: .

CDR3nt: TGCGCCAGCAGCTTGGATTGGCACGCAGATACGCAGTATTTT
CDR3aa: CASSLDWHADTQYF
d_gene: .
j_gene: TRBJ2-3
v_gene: TRBV5-1
abundance: few

CDR3nt: TGTGCCAGTCGCGCGGGGGATTCATACAATGAGCAGTTCTTC
CDR3aa: CASRAGDSYNEQFF
d_gene: TRBD2
j_gene: TRBJ2-1
v_gene: TRBV28
abundance: .

CDR3nt: TGTGCCAGTAGTACCGGGACAGGGGGCAATAGCAATCAGCCCCAGCATTTT
CDR3aa: CASSTGTGGNSNQPQHF
d_gene: TRBD1
j_gene: TRBJ1-5
v_gene: TRBV19
abundance: .

CDR3nt: TGTGCCAGCAGTGACAGGGGGAACACTGAAGCTTTCTTT
CDR3aa: CASSDRGNTEAFF
d_gene: .
j_gene: TRBJ1-1
v_gene: TRBV2
abundance: .

CDR3nt: TGTGCCAGCAGCTTAGAACGAGGACAGGTACCTCGCGAGCAGTACTTC
CDR3aa: CASSLERGQVPREQYF
d_gene: TRBD1
j_gene: TRBJ2-7
v_gene: TRBV7-9
abundance: .

CDR3nt: TGTGCCTGGAGTTCAGGGGAGGGCTATGGCTACACCTTC
CDR3aa: CAWSSGEGYGYTF
d_gene: .
j_gene: TRBJ1-2
v_gene: TRBV30
abundance: .

CDR3nt: TGTGCCAGAAGCTTCGTACGAATAGCGGGGTACAATGAGCAGTTCTTC
CDR3aa: CARSFVRIAGYNEQFF
d_gene: TRBD2
j_gene: TRBJ2-1
v_gene: TRBV5-3
abundance: .

CDR3nt: TGTGCCAGCAATGTAAAGGTGAGGCAGGAGACCCAGTACTTC
CDR3aa: CASNVKVRQETQYF
d_gene: .
j_gene: TRBJ2-5
v_gene: TRBV21-1
abundance: few

CDR3nt: TGTGCCAGCTCGATAAGGGACAGTTACAATGAGCAGTTCTTC
CDR3aa: CASSIRDSYNEQFF
d_gene: TRBD1
j_gene: TRBJ2-1
v_gene: TRBV18
abundance: .

CDR3nt: TGTGCCAGCTCTGCGGGAGTGTCCTACAATGAGCAGTTCTTC
CDR3aa: CASSAGVSYNEQFF
d_gene: TRBD2
j_gene: TRBJ2-1
v_gene: TRBV2
abundance: .

CDR3nt: TGTGCCAGCAGTGATGGCGGTTTCTATTATAATTCACCCCTCCACTTT
CDR3aa: CASSDGGFYYNSPLHF
d_gene: .
j_gene: TRBJ1-6
v_gene: TRBV6-1
abundance: many

CDR3nt: TGTGCCAGCAGCTTACGGAAGGGGGCGGACTACAATGAGCAGTTCTTC
CDR3aa: CASSLRKGADYNEQFF
d_gene: TRBD1
j_gene: TRBJ2-1
v_gene: TRBV13
abundance: many

CDR3nt: TGTGCCAGCAGTTCGGGACATCTCGAGGAGCAGTACTTC
CDR3aa: CASSSGHLEEQYF
d_gene: .
j_gene: TRBJ2-7
v_gene: TRBV5-4
abundance: .

CDR3nt: TGTGCCAGCAGCCCTACTAGCAATGAGCAGTTCTTC
CDR3aa: CASSPTSNEQFF
d_gene: .
j_gene: TRBJ2-1
v_gene: TRBV7-9
abundance: few

CDR3nt: TGTGCCAGCACCAAAACCGGGGATGGCTACACCTTC
CDR3aa: CASTKTGDGYTF
d_gene: .
j_gene: TRBJ1-2
v_gene: TRBV12-3/TRBV12-4
abundance: .

CDR3nt: TGTGCCAGTAGTACCCGCGGGGGAACCTACAATGAGCAGTTCTTC
CDR3aa: CASSTRGGTYNEQFF
d_gene: TRBD2
j_gene: TRBJ2-1
v_gene: TRBV19
abundance: .

CDR3nt: TGTGCCAGCAGTCACAGGGGGTGGACCAATGAGCAGTTCTTC
CDR3aa: CASSHRGWTNEQFF
d_gene: TRBD1
j_gene: TRBJ2-1
v_gene: TRBV6-2/TRBV6-3
abundance: .

CDR3nt: TGTGCCAGCAGCTTGCTAGCCCTCACCGGGGAGCTGTTTTTT
CDR3aa: CASSLLALTGELFF
d_gene: .
j_gene: TRBJ2-2
v_gene: TRBV7-2
abundance: .